These 5 T cell receptor beta chains share one sample of origin, sequenced in a study of response to subunit inactivated influenza vaccine. TCRdb ran MiXCR on the RT-PCR reads and lists one entry per CDR3 protein. The sample has about 800,000 distinct CDR3 sequences; 21% are singletons. This specimen was PBMCs from blood, taken roughly 5 days after vaccination. The receptors stem from a man aged 45-65 years who received an inactivated influenza vaccine.

This sequence joins TRBV20-1 and TRBJ2-2; 7 positions agree with TRBD1. This CDR3 comprises 14 residues. Germline assignment: CDR1 DFQATT and CDR2 SNEGSKA (reference sequence). J was trimmed by 6 bases and V by 3 bases; bases with no gene match: 7. The CDR3 sequence: CSASTTGWAGELFF. The CDR3 DNA is TGCAGTGCTAGCACGACAGGGTGGGCCGGGGAGCTGTTTTTT.

CDR3: CASSLESDPYNEQFF. In DNA, the CDR3 is TGCGCCAGCAGCTTGGAATCCGACCCTTACAATGAGCAGTTCTTC. The rearrangement uses TRBV5-1 and TRBJ2-1; unclear D gene. The CDR3 is made up of 15 amino acids. CDR1 is SGHRS and CDR2 is YFSETQ in the germline V gene. The V and J ends lost 0 bases and 4 bases respectively, with 11 bases between them.

This clonotype was seen a few times. V is TRBV4-3 and J is TRBJ2-7; possible D gene TRBD2, 6 bases. Germline V gene lookup returns CDR1 LGHNA and CDR2 YSLEER. The CDR3 extends over 15 amino acids. V gave up 1 base and J gave up 3 bases, with 13 bases separating them. The CDR3 coding sequence is TGCGCCAGCAGCCAAGGTTCTAGCGTACACTACGAGCAGTACTTC. Translating it yields CASSQGSSVHYEQYF.

This clonotype was found many times. One end of the junction fails to match germline, which may point to a read error. This chain connects TRBV5-1 to TRBJ1-1; TRBD1 agrees at 7 bases. Germline V gene data show CDR1 as SGHRS and CDR2 as YFSETQ. CDR3 length: 15 amino acids. CDR3 sequence: CASSPRQGANTEAFF. The CDR3 region has the DNA TGTGCCAGCAGTCCACGACAGGGCGCGAACACTGAAGCTTTCTTT.

This rearrangement joins TRBV20-1 to TRBJ2-7; unclear D gene. V was trimmed by 0 bases and J by 5 bases, leaving 8 bases between them. CDR3 length equals 12 residues. Germline loops: CDR1 DFQATT, CDR2 SNEGSKA (reference sequence). The CDR3 loop is CSARDPVNEQYF. The CDR3 DNA is TGCAGTGCTAGAGATCCAGTCAACGAGCAGTACTTC.